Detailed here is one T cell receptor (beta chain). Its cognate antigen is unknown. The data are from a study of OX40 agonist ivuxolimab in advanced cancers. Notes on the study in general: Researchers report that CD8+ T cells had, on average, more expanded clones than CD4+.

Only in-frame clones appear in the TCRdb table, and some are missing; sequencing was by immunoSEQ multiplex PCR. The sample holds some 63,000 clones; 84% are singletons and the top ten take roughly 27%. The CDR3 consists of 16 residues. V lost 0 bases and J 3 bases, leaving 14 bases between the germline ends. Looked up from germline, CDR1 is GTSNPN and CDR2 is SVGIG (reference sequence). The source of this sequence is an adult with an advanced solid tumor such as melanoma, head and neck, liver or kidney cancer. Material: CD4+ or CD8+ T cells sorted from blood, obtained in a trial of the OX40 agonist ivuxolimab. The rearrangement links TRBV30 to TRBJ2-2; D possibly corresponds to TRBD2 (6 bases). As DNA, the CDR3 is TGTGCCTGGAGTGTATTCTCGTGGGGGGACACCGGGGAGCTGTTTTTT. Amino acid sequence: CAWSVFSWGDTGELFF. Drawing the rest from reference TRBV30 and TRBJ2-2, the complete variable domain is SQTIHQWPATLVQPVGSPLSLECTVEGTSNPNLYWYRQAAGRGLQLLFYSVGIGQISSEVPQNLSASRPQDRQFILSSKKLLLSDSGFYLCAWSVFSWGDTGELFFGEGSRLTVL.